This TCR beta chain derives from a study of OX40 agonist ivuxolimab in advanced cancers. Trimming removed 2 bases from V and 1 base from J, with 14 bases in between. The V gene's germline CDR1 is MNHEY and CDR2 SVGAGI. The CDR3 is 16 residues long. Sequencing used immunoSEQ multiplex PCR; TCRdb keeps in-frame clones, though not all of them. The sample lists 150,000 to 190,000 clones, roughly 94% occurring once. Study-level results: Patients with a partial response at 0.1-3.0 mg/kg had among the lowest clonal expansion. At doses 0.1 to 3.0 mg/kg, CD4+ and CD8+ clones expanded. Determination of antigen specificity was not performed for the expanded peripheral T cells. Low normalized T-cell clonal expansion was additionally recorded for some nonresponders.

Regarding this clone: Antigen: not known.

This sequence joins TRBV6-5 and TRBJ1-1; D not certain. Sequencing used CD4+ or CD8+ T cells sorted from blood, obtained in a trial of the OX40 agonist ivuxolimab. The origin of this receptor is an adult with an advanced solid tumor such as melanoma, head and neck, liver or kidney cancer. CDR3 residues: CASSYPPVAGNTEAFF. In nucleotides, the CDR3 is TGTGCCAGCAGTTACCCTCCCGTGGCCGGGAACACTGAAGCTTTCTTT.